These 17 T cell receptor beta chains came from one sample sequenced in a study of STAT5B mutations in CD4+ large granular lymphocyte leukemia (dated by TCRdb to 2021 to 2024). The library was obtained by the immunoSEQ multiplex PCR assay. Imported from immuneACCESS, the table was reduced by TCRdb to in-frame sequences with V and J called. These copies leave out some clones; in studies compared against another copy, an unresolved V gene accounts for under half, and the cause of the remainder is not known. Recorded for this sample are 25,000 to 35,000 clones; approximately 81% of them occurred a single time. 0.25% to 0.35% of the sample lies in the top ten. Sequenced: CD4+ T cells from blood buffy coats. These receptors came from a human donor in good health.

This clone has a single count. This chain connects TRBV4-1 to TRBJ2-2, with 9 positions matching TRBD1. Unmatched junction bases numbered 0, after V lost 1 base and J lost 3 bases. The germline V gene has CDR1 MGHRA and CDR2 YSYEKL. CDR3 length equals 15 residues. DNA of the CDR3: TGCGCCAGCAGCCAAGGGGACAGGGACACCGGGGAGCTGTTTTTT. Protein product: CASSQGDRDTGELFF.

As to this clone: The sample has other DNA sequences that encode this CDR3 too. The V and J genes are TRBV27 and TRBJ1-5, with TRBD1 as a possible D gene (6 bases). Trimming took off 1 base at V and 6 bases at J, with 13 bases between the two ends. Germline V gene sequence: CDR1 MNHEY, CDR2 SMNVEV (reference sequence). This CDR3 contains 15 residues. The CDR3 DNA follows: TGTGCCAGCAGTTTATATGGGGGGCCAGGTCAGCCCCAGCATTTT. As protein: CASSLYGGPGQPQHF.

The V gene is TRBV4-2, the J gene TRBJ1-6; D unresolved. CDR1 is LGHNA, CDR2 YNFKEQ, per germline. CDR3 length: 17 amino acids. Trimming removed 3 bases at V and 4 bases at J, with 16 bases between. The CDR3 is CASSQPSNGIYNSPLHF. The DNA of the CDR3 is TGTGCCAGCAGCCAGCCCTCAAACGGGATATATAATTCACCCCTCCACTTT.

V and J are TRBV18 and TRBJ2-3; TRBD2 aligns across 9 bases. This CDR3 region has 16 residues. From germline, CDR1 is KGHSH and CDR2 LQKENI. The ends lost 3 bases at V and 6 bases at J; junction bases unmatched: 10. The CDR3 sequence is CASSPELAGSSDTQYF. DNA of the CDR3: TGTGCCAGCTCACCTGAGCTAGCGGGAAGTAGTGATACGCAGTATTTT.

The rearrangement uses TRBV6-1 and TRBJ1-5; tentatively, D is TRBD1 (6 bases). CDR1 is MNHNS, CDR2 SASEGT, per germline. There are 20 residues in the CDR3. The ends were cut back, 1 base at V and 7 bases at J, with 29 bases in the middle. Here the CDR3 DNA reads TGTGCCAGCAGTGAAGGCTTTTTACGGACAGTTATCCGTTCAGGGCAGCCCCAGCATTTT. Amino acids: CASSEGFLRTVIRSGQPQHF.

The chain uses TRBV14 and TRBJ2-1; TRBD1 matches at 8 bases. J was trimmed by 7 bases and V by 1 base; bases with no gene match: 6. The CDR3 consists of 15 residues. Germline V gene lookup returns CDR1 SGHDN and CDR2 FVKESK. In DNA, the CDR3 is TGTGCCAGCAGCCAAGGCCAGGGGGCTTGGAATGAGCAGTTCTTC. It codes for CASSQGQGAWNEQFF.

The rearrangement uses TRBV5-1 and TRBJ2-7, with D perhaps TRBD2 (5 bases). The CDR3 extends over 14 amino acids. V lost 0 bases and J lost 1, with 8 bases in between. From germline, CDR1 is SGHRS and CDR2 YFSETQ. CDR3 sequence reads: CASSLGAVSYEQYF. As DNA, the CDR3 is TGCGCCAGCAGCTTGGGAGCGGTATCCTACGAGCAGTACTTC.

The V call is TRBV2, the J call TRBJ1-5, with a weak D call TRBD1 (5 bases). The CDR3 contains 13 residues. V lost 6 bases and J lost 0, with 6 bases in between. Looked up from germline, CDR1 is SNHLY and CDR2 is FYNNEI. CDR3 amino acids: CASRGDSNQPQHF. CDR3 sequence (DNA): TGTGCCAGCAGGGGGGATAGCAATCAGCCCCAGCATTTT. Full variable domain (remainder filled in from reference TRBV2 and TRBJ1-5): EPEVTQTPSHQVTQMGQEVILRCVPISNHLYFYWYRQILGQKVEFLVSFYNNEISEKSEIFDDQFSVERPDGSNFTLKIRSTKLEDSAMYFCASRGDSNQPQHFGDGTRLSIL.

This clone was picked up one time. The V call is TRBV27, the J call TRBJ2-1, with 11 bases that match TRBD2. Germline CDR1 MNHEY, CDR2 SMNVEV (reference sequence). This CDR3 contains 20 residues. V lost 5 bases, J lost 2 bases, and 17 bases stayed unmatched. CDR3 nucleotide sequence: TGTGCCAGCAGTCCCTCAGGTTGGCTAGCGGGGGGATCAGCCTACAATGAGCAGTTCTTC. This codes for CASSPSGWLAGGSAYNEQFF.

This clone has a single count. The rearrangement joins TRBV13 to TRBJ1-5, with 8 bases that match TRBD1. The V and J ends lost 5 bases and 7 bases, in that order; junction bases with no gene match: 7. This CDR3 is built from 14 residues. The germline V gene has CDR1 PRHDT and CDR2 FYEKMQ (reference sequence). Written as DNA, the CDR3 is TGTGCCAGCAGCATCGGACAGGGTGGCCAGCCCCAGCATTTT. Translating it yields CASSIGQGGQPQHF. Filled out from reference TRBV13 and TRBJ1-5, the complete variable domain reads AAGVIQSPRHLIKEKRETATLKCYPIPRHDTVYWYQQGPGQDPQFLISFYEKMQSDKGSIPDRFSAQQFSDYHSELNMSSLELGDSALYFCASSIGQGGQPQHFGDGTRLSIL.

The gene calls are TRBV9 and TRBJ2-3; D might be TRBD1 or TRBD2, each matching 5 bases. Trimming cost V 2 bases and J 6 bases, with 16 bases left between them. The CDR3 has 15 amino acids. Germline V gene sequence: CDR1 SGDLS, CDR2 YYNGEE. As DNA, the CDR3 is TGTGCCAGCAGCGTCGGGACGGGCCCCGGGGATACGCAGTATTTT. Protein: CASSVGTGPGDTQYF.

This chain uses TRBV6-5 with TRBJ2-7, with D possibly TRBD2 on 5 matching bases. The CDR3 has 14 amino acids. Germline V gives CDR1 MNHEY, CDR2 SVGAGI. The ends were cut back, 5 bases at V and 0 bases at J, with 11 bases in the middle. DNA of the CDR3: TGTGCCAGCAGTCTTACTAGTAACTCCTACGAGCAGTACTTC. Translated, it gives CASSLTSNSYEQYF.

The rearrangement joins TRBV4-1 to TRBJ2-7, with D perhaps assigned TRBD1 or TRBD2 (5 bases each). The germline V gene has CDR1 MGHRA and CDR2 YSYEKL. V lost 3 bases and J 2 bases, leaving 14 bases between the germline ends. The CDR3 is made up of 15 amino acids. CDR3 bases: TGCGCCAGCAGCCATCCAAGGGGAGCACCCTACGAGCAGTACTTC. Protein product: CASSHPRGAPYEQYF.

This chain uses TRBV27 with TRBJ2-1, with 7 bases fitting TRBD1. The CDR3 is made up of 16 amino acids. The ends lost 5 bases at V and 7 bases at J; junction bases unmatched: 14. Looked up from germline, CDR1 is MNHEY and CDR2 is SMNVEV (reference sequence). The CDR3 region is CASSRPGTDALNEQFF. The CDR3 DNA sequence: TGTGCCAGCAGTAGACCCGGGACAGACGCCTTGAATGAGCAGTTCTTC.

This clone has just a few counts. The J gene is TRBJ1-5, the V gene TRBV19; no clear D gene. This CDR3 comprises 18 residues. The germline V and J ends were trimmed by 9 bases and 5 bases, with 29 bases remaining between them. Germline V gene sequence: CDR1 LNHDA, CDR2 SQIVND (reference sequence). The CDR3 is CASQNGLGPELGYQPQHF. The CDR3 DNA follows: TGTGCCAGCCAGAACGGGTTAGGACCAGAGTTAGGGTATCAGCCCCAGCATTTT.

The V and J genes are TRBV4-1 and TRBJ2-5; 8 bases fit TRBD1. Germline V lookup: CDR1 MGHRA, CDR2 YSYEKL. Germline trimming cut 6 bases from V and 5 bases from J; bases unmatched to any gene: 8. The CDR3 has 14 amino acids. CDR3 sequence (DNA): TGCGCCAGCAGTCCAACAGGGGGTGGCGAGACCCAGTACTTC. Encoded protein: CASSPTGGGETQYF.

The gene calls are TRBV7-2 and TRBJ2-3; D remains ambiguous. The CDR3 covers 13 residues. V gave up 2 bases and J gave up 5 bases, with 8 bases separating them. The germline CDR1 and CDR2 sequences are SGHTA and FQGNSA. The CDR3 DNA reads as TGTGCCAGCAGCTTAACCAGAGAAGATACGCAGTATTTT. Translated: CASSLTREDTQYF. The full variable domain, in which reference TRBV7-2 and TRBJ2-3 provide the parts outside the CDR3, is GAGVSQSPSNKVTEKGKDVELRCDPISGHTALYWYRQSLGQGLEFLIYFQGNSAPDKSGLPSDRFSAERTGGSVSTLTIQRTQQEDSAVYLCASSLTREDTQYFGPGTRLTVL.